This paragraph reports one T cell receptor (beta chain). This entry comes from a study of blood T cell repertoires in COVID-19. For the study at large: Italy, Spain and the United States were the sources of the convalescent and acute COVID-19 samples.

The authors' processing: Counts of nucleated cells, estimated from reference gene primer amplification, were obtained. The method was immunoSEQ multiplex PCR; TCRdb's version includes in-frame clones alone and lacks a portion of them. That table gives V, J and clone size, and the DNA gave D and trimming. This table holds 150,000 or so clones, roughly 84% found once. There are 15 residues in the CDR3. Germline lookup yields CDR1 LNHDA and CDR2 SQIVND (reference sequence). J gave up 5 bases and V 4 bases, and 9 bases lay outside the gene matches. Participants were aged about 18 to 90 years, lived in 20 to 30 US areas, and enrolled virtually. Allocation to cohorts depended on clinical history reported by the participants.

Sequenced: PBMCs or T cells enriched from blood (not recorded which). The rearrangement links TRBV19 to TRBJ2-3; TRBD2 matches at 7 bases. The source is a woman in her 50s who had been exposed to COVID-19. CDR3: CASSTTGLGVDTQYF. The CDR3 coding sequence is TGTGCCAGTAGTACCACCGGACTAGGAGTAGATACGCAGTATTTT.